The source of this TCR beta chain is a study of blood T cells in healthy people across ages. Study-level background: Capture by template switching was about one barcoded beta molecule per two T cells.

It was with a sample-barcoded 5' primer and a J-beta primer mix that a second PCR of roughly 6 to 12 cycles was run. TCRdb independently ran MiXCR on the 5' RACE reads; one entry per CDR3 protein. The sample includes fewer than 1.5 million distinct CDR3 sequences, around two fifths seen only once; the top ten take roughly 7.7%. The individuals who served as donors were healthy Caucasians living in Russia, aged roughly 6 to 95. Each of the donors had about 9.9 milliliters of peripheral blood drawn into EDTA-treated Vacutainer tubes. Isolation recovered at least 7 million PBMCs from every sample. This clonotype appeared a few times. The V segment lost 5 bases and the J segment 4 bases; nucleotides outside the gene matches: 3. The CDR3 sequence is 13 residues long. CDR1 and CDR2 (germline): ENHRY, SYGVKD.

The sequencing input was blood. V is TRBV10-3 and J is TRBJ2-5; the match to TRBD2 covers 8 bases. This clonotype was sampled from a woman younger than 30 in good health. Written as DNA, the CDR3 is TGTGCCATCAGTCCTCGGGGGGGAGAGACCCAGTACTTC. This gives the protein CAISPRGGETQYF.